This T cell receptor (beta chain) was sequenced during a study of blood T cells in healthy people across ages. The CDR3 runs to 15 residues. Germline CDR1 is WNHNN and CDR2 is SYGVQD (reference sequence). V gave up 0 bases and J gave up 1 base, with 9 bases separating them. Isolated per sample were at least 6 million PBMCs. The amount of total RNA extracted per sample was at least 5 micrograms. Then a second PCR, running about 6 to 12 cycles, was carried out with a sample-barcoded 5' primer and a J-beta primer mix. TCRdb redid the calling of the 5' RACE reads with MiXCR, one entry per CDR3 protein. The repertoire holds 550,000 to 800,000 distinct CDR3 sequences, with 20% to 25% as singletons.

The gene calls are TRBV10-1 and TRBJ2-5; a possible D gene is TRBD1 (5 bases). The source of this sequence is a man aged 65 to 79 in good health. Input material: blood. The CDR3 DNA follows: TGCGCCAGCAGTGAGTCTGACAGAGGCCAAGAGACCCAGTACTTC. It translates to CASSESDRGQETQYF.